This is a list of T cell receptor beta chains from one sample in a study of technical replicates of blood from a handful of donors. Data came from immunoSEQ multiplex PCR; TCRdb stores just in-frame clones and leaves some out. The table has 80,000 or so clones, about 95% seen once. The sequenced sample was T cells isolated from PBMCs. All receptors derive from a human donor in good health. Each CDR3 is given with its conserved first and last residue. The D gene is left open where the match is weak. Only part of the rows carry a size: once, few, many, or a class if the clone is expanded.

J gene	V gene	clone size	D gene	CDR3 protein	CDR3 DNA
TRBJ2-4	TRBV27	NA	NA	CASSSSTHIQYF	TGTGCCAGCAGTTCCTCGACTCACATTCAGTACTTC
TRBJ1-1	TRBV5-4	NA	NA	CASSLKRRTEAFF	TGTGCCAGCAGCCTAAAGAGGAGGACTGAAGCTTTCTTT
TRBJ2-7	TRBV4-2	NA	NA	CASSQDRGQNYEQYF	TGTGCCAGCAGCCAAGATCGCGGACAGAACTACGAGCAGTACTTC
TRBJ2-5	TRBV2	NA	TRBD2	CASSVDPREWEEETQYF	TGTGCCAGCAGTGTAGATCCGCGGGAGTGGGAGGAAGAGACCCAGTACTTC
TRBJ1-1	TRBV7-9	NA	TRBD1	CASSPGGWGNTEAFF	TGTGCCAGCAGCCCAGGGGGCTGGGGGAACACTGAAGCTTTCTTT
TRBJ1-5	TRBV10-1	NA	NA	CASTHPGLISNQPQHF	TGCGCCAGCACCCACCCAGGACTGATTAGCAATCAGCCCCAGCATTTT
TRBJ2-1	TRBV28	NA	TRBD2	CASSLGREVNEQFF	TGTGCCAGCAGTTTAGGGCGGGAGGTAAATGAGCAGTTCTTC
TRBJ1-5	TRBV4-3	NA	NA	CASSQADILPQHF	TGCGCCAGCAGCCAAGCTGACATTCTGCCCCAGCATTTT
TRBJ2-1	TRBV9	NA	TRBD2	CASSEKREVAHEQFF	TGTGCCAGCAGCGAAAAGCGGGAGGTTGCCCATGAGCAGTTCTTC
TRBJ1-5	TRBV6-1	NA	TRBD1	CASSELTGIGQPQHF	TGTGCCAGCAGTGAGCTGACAGGGATAGGGCAGCCCCAGCATTTT
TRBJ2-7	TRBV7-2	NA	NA	CASSGSTNLAYEQYF	TGTGCCAGCAGCGGCTCGACAAACCTCGCATACGAGCAGTACTTC
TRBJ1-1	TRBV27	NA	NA	CASSFFARSDTEAFF	TGTGCCAGCAGTTTTTTCGCCCGGTCGGACACTGAAGCTTTCTTT
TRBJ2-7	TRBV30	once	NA	CAWDSGVEQYF	TGTGCCTGGGACTCAGGGGTCGAGCAGTACTTC
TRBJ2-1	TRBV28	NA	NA	CASSSGDGLILYNEQFF	TGTGCCAGCAGTTCAGGGGACGGGCTTATTCTCTACAATGAGCAGTTCTTC
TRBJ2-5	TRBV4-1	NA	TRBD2	CASSWTSGSQETQYF	TGCGCCAGCAGCTGGACTAGCGGCTCCCAAGAGACCCAGTACTTC
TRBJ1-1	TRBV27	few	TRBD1	CASSPLHRGPMNTEAFF	TGTGCCAGCAGTCCCCTACACAGGGGCCCCATGAACACTGAAGCTTTCTTT
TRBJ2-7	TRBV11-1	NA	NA	CASTTENYEQYF	TGTGCCAGCACTACAGAGAATTACGAGCAGTACTTC
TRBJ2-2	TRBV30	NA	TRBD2	CAWSGLTAGTRNTGELFF	TGTGCCTGGAGTGGACTGACCGCGGGGACTAGGAACACCGGGGAGCTGTTTTTT
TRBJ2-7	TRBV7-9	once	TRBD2	CASSFLAGWGNEQYF	TGTGCCAGCAGCTTCCTAGCGGGATGGGGCAACGAGCAGTACTTC
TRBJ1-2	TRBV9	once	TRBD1	CASTNQGASYGYTF	TGTGCCAGCACTAATCAGGGGGCTAGCTATGGCTACACCTTC
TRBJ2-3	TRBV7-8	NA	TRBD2	CASKTSGTITDTQYF	TGTGCCAGCAAAACTAGCGGGACTATCACAGATACGCAGTATTTT
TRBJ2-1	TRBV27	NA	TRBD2	CASSSGASGSNEQFF	TGTGCCAGCAGTTCCGGGGCTAGCGGGAGCAATGAGCAGTTCTTC
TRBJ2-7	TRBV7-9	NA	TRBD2	CASSLSGRGYEQYF	TGTGCCAGCAGCTTAAGCGGGAGAGGCTACGAGCAGTACTTC
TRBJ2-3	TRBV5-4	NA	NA	CASSFFSGGTDTQYF	TGTGCCAGCAGCTTTTTTTCGGGAGGCACAGATACGCAGTATTTT
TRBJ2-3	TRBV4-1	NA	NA	CASRQAGTSTDTQYF	TGCGCCAGCAGACAAGCGGGTACGAGCACAGATACGCAGTATTTT
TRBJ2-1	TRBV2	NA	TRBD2	CASSAGLGFYNEQFF	TGTGCCAGCAGTGCAGGACTAGGTTTCTACAATGAGCAGTTCTTC
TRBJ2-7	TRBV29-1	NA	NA	CSVESGTYYEQYF	TGCAGCGTTGAGTCGGGAACTTATTACGAGCAGTACTTC
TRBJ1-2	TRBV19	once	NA	CASSIRSVNYGYTF	TGTGCCAGTAGTATCCGCAGCGTAAACTATGGCTACACCTTC
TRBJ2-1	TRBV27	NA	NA	CASSLQQLGSYEQFF	TGTGCCAGCAGTTTACAACAACTCGGGAGCTATGAGCAGTTCTTC
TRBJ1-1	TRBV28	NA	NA	CASTSAVNTEAFF	TGTGCCAGCACCAGTGCAGTGAACACTGAAGCTTTCTTT
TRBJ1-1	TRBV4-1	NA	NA	CASTGGATPHPNTEAFF	TGCGCCAGCACCGGAGGCGCTACACCTCACCCGAACACTGAAGCTTTCTTT
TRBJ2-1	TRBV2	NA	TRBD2	CASRSGTSEYNEQFF	TGTGCCAGCAGATCCGGGACTAGCGAGTACAATGAGCAGTTCTTC
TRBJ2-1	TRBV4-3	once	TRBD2	CASSPSGGRTTYNEQFF	TGCGCCAGCAGCCCTTCAGGCGGGAGGACCACCTACAATGAGCAGTTCTTC
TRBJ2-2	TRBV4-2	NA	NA	CASSFRVDTGELFF	TGTGCCAGCAGCTTCCGGGTCGACACCGGGGAGCTGTTTTTT
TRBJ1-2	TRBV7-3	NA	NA	CASSLRGNYGYTF	TGTGCCAGCAGCTTAAGAGGGAACTATGGCTACACCTTC
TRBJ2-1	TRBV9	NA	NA	CASSVDSGSYNEQFF	TGTGCCAGCAGCGTAGATAGCGGCTCCTACAATGAGCAGTTCTTC
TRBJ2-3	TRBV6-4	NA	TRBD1	CASSLAGGPDTQYF	TGTGCCAGCAGTCTGGCAGGGGGCCCAGATACGCAGTATTTT
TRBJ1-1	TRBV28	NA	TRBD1	CASRSQGHTEAFF	TGTGCCAGCAGGTCACAGGGGCACACTGAAGCTTTCTTT
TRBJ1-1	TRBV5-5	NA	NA	CASSLTAPYDTEAFF	TGTGCCAGCAGCTTGACAGCCCCCTACGACACTGAAGCTTTCTTT
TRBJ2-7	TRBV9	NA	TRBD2	CASSGTSGSYEQYF	TGTGCCAGCAGCGGGACTAGCGGCTCCTACGAGCAGTACTTC
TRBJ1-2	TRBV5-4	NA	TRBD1	CASSGGTERKDGYTF	TGTGCCAGCAGCGGAGGGACAGAAAGGAAGGATGGCTACACCTTC